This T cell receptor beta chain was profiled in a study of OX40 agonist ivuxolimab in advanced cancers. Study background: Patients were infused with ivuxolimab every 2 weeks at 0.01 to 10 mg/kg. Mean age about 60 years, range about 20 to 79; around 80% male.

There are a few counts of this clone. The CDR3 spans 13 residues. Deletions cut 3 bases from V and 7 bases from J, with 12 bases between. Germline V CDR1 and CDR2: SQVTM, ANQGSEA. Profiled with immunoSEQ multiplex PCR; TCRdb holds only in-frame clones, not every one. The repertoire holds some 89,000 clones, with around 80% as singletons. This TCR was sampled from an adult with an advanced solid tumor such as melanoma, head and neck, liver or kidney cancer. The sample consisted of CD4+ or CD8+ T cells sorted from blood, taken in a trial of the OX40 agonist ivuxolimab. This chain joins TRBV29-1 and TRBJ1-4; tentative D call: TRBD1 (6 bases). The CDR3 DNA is TGCAGCGTTGATAGGGGGGACCCTGAAAAACTGTTTTTT. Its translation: CSVDRGDPEKLFF.